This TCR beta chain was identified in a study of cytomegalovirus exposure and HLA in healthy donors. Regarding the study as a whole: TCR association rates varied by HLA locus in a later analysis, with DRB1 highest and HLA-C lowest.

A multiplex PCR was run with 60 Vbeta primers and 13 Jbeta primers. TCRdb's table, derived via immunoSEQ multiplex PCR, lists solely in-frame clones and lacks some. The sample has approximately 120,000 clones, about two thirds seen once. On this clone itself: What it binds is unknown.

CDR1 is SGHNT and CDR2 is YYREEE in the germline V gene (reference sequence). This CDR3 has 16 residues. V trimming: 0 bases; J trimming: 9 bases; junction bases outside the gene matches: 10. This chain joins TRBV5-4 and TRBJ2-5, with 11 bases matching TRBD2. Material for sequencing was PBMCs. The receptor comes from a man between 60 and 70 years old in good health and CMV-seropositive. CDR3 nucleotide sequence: TGTGCCAGCAGCTTGGACCCTAGCGGGGGGAGAGGGGCCCAGTACTTC. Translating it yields CASSLDPSGGRGAQYF.